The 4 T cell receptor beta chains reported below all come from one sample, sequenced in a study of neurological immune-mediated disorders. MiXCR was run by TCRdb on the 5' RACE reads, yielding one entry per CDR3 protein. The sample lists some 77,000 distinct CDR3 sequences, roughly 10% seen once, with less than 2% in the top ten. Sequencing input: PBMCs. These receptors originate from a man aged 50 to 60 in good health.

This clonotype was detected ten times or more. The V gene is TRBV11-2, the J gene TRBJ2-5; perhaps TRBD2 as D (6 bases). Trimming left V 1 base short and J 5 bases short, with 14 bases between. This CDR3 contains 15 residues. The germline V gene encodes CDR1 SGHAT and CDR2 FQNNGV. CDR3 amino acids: CASSLVSEGPETQYF. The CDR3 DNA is TGTGCCAGCAGCTTAGTGTCGGAGGGGCCGGAGACCCAGTACTTC.

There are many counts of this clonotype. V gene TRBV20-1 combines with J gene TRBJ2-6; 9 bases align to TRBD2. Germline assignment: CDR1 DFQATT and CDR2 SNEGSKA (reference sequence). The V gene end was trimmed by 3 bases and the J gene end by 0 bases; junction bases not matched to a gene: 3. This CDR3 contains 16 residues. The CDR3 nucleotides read TGCAGTGCTAGGCGGGGGGGAGGCTCTGGGGCCAACGTCCTGACTTTC. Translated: CSARRGGGSGANVLTF.

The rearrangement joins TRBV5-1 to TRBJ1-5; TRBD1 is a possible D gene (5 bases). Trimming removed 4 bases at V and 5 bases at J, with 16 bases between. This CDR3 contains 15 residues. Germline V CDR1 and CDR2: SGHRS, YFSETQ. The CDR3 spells CASSQVAGKDQPQHF. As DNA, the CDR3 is TGCGCCAGCAGCCAGGTCGCAGGGAAGGATCAGCCCCAGCATTTT.

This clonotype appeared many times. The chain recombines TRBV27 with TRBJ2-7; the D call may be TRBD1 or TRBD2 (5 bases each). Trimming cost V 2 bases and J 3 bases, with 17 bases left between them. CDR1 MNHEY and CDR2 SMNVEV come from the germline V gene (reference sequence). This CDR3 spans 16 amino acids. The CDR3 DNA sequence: TGTGCCAGCAGTTTACTAGACCCTCTGAGGGGCTACGAGCAGTACTTC. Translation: CASSLLDPLRGYEQYF.